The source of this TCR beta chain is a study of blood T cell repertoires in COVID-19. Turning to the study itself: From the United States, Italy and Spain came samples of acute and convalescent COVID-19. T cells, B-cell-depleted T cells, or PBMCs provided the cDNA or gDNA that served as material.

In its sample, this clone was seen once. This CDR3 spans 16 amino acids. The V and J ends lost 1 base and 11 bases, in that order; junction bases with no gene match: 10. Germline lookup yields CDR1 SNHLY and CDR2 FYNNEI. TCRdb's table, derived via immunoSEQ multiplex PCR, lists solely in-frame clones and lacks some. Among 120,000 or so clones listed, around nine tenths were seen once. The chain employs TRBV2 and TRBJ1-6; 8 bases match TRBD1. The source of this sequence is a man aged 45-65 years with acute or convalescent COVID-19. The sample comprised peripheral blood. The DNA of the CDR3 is TGTGCCAGCAGTGAAGAGGGGGTAGGACAGGGCCCACCCCTCCACTTT. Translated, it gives CASSEEGVGQGPPLHF.